This T cell receptor beta chain was sequenced in a study of PD-1 blockade in classical Hodgkin lymphoma. Profiled with immunoSEQ multiplex PCR; TCRdb holds only in-frame clones, not every one. The repertoire holds around 100,000 clones, with approximately 90% as singletons. After autologous stem cell transplantation all patients relapsed, and prior brentuximab vedotin exposure differed between cohorts. V was cut by 3 bases and J by 1 base, with 10 bases left in between. Germline V gene data show CDR1 as SGHNT and CDR2 as YENEEA. The CDR3 loop spans 15 amino acids. The receptor comes from a human donor with classical Hodgkin lymphoma. The sequencing used peripheral blood mononuclear cells (PBMCs), collected before the second cycle of nivolumab. The chain is built from TRBV11-3 and TRBJ2-1; D might be TRBD2 (6 bases). The CDR3 coding sequence is TGTGCCAGCAGCTTTAGCGGCGAATCCTACAATGAGCAGTTCTTC. It encodes CASSFSGESYNEQFF.